These T cell receptor beta chains were read from a single sample in a study of T cell responses to AZD1222 COVID-19 vaccine. Data came from immunoSEQ multiplex PCR; TCRdb stores just in-frame clones and leaves some out. The repertoire holds some 73,000 clones, with roughly nine tenths as singletons. The sequences come from peripheral blood, collected 28 days after the second AZD1222 dose. Receptor source: an adult who received the AZD1222 COVID-19 vaccine. The CDR3 runs from the conserved cysteine through the conserved F or W. Fields, in order: CDR3 protein, CDR3 DNA, CDR3 length, J gene, clone size, V gene, D gene. D genes are given only for firm matches. Clone size is stated in some rows and not others, as once, few, many or a class when expanded.

cdr3_aa: CASSLRPGTSGVRTYEQYF
cdr3_nt: TGTGCCAGCAGTTTAAGGCCGGGGACTAGCGGTGTGAGGACCTACGAGCAGTACTTC
cdr3_length: 19
j_call: TRBJ2-7
clone_size: once
v_call: TRBV28
d_call: TRBD2

cdr3_aa: CASGLVGAAKTQYF
cdr3_nt: TGTGCTAGTGGTTTGGTTGGGGCGGCGAAGACCCAGTACTTC
cdr3_length: 14
j_call: TRBJ2-5
clone_size: once
v_call: TRBV12-5
d_call: -

cdr3_aa: CASSYPGAPEEGYTF
cdr3_nt: TGTGCCAGCAGCTACCCCGGGGCCCCTGAGGAAGGCTACACCTTC
cdr3_length: 15
j_call: TRBJ1-2
clone_size: -
v_call: TRBV2
d_call: -

cdr3_aa: CASSFGAGGGSYGYTF
cdr3_nt: TGCGCCAGCAGCTTCGGTGCGGGAGGGGGCAGCTATGGCTACACCTTC
cdr3_length: 16
j_call: TRBJ1-2
clone_size: -
v_call: TRBV5-1
d_call: TRBD1

cdr3_aa: CAISQGNQPQHF
cdr3_nt: TGTGCCATCAGTCAGGGCAATCAGCCCCAGCATTTT
cdr3_length: 12
j_call: TRBJ1-5
clone_size: -
v_call: TRBV28
d_call: -

cdr3_aa: CASSQDRGREKLFF
cdr3_nt: TGTGCCAGCAGTCAGGACAGGGGAAGAGAAAAACTGTTTTTT
cdr3_length: 14
j_call: TRBJ1-4
clone_size: -
v_call: TRBV2
d_call: TRBD1

cdr3_aa: CASSLGAGNGNTEAFF
cdr3_nt: TGTGCCAGCAGCTTAGGGGCTGGAAACGGGAACACTGAAGCTTTCTTT
cdr3_length: 16
j_call: TRBJ1-1
clone_size: -
v_call: TRBV7-4
d_call: -

cdr3_aa: CASSETTGGLGNTEAFF
cdr3_nt: TGTGCCAGCAGTGAAACCACAGGGGGACTGGGGAACACTGAAGCTTTCTTT
cdr3_length: 17
j_call: TRBJ1-1
clone_size: -
v_call: TRBV6-1
d_call: TRBD1

cdr3_aa: CASSQRGGGGGRTDTQYF
cdr3_nt: TGTGCCAGCAGCCAAAGAGGGGGAGGAGGAGGGCGCACAGATACGCAGTATTTT
cdr3_length: 18
j_call: TRBJ2-3
clone_size: -
v_call: TRBV3-1/TRBV3-2
d_call: -

cdr3_aa: CASSPISLTATNTEAFF
cdr3_nt: TGCGCCAGCAGCCCGATTTCCCTGACAGCGACGAACACTGAAGCTTTCTTT
cdr3_length: 17
j_call: TRBJ1-1
clone_size: -
v_call: TRBV5-1
d_call: -

cdr3_aa: CASRASANYGYTF
cdr3_nt: TGTGCCAGCAGGGCATCCGCTAACTATGGCTACACCTTC
cdr3_length: 13
j_call: TRBJ1-2
clone_size: -
v_call: TRBV7-8
d_call: -

cdr3_aa: CASSPTVAGAVGDTQYF
cdr3_nt: TGTGCCAGCTCACCCACAGTCGCAGGGGCGGTAGGAGATACGCAGTATTTT
cdr3_length: 17
j_call: TRBJ2-3
clone_size: -
v_call: TRBV18
d_call: -

cdr3_aa: CATSGWDRGRDEQFF
cdr3_nt: TGTGCCACCAGTGGTTGGGACAGGGGCCGGGATGAGCAGTTCTTC
cdr3_length: 15
j_call: TRBJ2-1
clone_size: -
v_call: TRBV24-1
d_call: TRBD1

cdr3_aa: CASSLPGQGVVTNEKLFF
cdr3_nt: TGTGCCAGCAGTTTGCCGGGACAGGGGGTGGTCACTAATGAAAAACTGTTTTTT
cdr3_length: 18
j_call: TRBJ1-4
clone_size: -
v_call: TRBV28
d_call: TRBD1